Listed below are T cell receptor beta chains from one sample, sequenced in a study of blood T cell repertoires in COVID-19. Assay used: immunoSEQ multiplex PCR; TCRdb lists only in-frame clones, some missing. The sample has 200,000 or so clones, about 82% seen once. Sequenced input: peripheral blood. These receptors all stem from a woman in her thirties with acute or convalescent COVID-19. Both conserved end residues are part of each CDR3. The D gene is left open where the match is weak. Clone size is given for some rows only: seen once, a few or many times, or a class if the clone is expanded.

TGTGCCAGCAGCCAAGCAGGGGGGTTGACAGATACGCAGTATTTT	CASSQAGGLTDTQYF	TRBV7-3	TRBJ2-3	.	.
TGTGCCAGCACCCTTGGAGGCTATACAGAGACCCAGTACTTC	CASTLGGYTETQYF	TRBV5-4	TRBJ2-5	.	.
TGTGCCAGCAGTGTCAACAGGAACACTGAAGCTTTCTTT	CASSVNRNTEAFF	TRBV28	TRBJ1-1	.	.
TGTGCCAGCAGCTTAGGACTAGCGGGGATAAAAGAGACCCAGTACTTC	CASSLGLAGIKETQYF	TRBV11-2	TRBJ2-5	TRBD2	.
TGTGCCAGCAGTTACGCCCGGGGAAGTCGGGAAAAACTGTTTTTT	CASSYARGSREKLFF	TRBV6-6	TRBJ1-4	.	.
TGTGCCAGCTCACCGCAGGTCAGGGCTAATAATTCACCCCTCCACTTT	CASSPQVRANNSPLHF	TRBV18	TRBJ1-6	.	.
TGCGCCAGCAGCTGGGGCCTAGAAAACACAGATACGCAGTATTTT	CASSWGLENTDTQYF	TRBV5-1	TRBJ2-3	.	.
TGTGCCTCCGGAGCATCTGGAAACACCATATATTTT	CASGASGNTIYF	TRBV9	TRBJ1-3	.	.
TGCGCCAGCAGCCCCTCGCCCACTAGCAGTGATGAGCAGTTCTTC	CASSPSPTSSDEQFF	TRBV4-3	TRBJ2-1	.	.
TGTGCCAGCAGCTTCCCACTCCAACAGGGGAACTACGAGCAGTACTTC	CASSFPLQQGNYEQYF	TRBV7-9	TRBJ2-7	TRBD1	.
TGCAGCGGCCGGACAGGCGGCTACGAGCAGTACTTC	CSGRTGGYEQYF	TRBV29-1	TRBJ2-7	TRBD1	.
TGTGCCAGCAGCCCAGAGGGGAGCTCTGGAAACACCATATATTTT	CASSPEGSSGNTIYF	TRBV3-1/TRBV3-2	TRBJ1-3	.	.
TGTGCTAGTGGAACCGGGACACTGAACACTGAAGCTTTCTTT	CASGTGTLNTEAFF	TRBV12-5	TRBJ1-1	.	few
TGTGCCACTGGATCCGGACTTCTCGACAATCAGCCCCAGCATTTT	CATGSGLLDNQPQHF	TRBV6-5	TRBJ1-5	.	.
TGCGCCAGCTCCGGTGGCAGGGCCTACGAGCAGTACTTC	CASSGGRAYEQYF	TRBV4-1	TRBJ2-7	.	.
TGTGCCAGCAGTTTGTCGGGGGGGTCTTTCTACAATGAGCAGTTCTTC	CASSLSGGSFYNEQFF	TRBV27	TRBJ2-1	TRBD2	few
TGTGCCAGCCTAGGACAGGGGAACAAAAACATTCAGTACTTC	CASLGQGNKNIQYF	TRBV2	TRBJ2-4	TRBD1	few
TGTGCCAGCAGGACGGACTTCACCGGGGAGCTGTTTTTT	CASRTDFTGELFF	TRBV7-8	TRBJ2-2	.	.
TGTGCCAGCAGCTTATTCCTCGGGGGGTACAATGAGCAGTTCTTC	CASSLFLGGYNEQFF	TRBV7-9	TRBJ2-1	TRBD2	.
TGTGCCAGCAGTTTTTGGACGACAGGGCACCAAGAGACCCAGTACTTC	CASSFWTTGHQETQYF	TRBV27	TRBJ2-5	TRBD1	once
TGTGCCAGCAGTTTGGAACGAGCTAGGGGCTTTTCACCCCTCCACTTT	CASSLERARGFSPLHF	TRBV27	TRBJ1-6	.	.
TGCGCCAGCAGCCAAGTTATGGTCGCCGTAGCGGGAGGGCCTGGGGCCAACGTCCTGACTTTC	CASSQVMVAVAGGPGANVLTF	TRBV4-3	TRBJ2-6	TRBD2	.
TGCGCCAGCAGCCCGGGACAGGGGAACTATGGCTACACCTTC	CASSPGQGNYGYTF	TRBV5-1	TRBJ1-2	TRBD1	.